What follows are 5 T cell receptor beta chains derived from one specimen sequenced in a study of cytomegalovirus exposure and HLA in healthy donors. The PCR employed 60 Vbeta primers together with 13 Jbeta primers. This table comes from immunoSEQ multiplex PCR, and its TCRdb copy is limited to in-frame clones, with some not included. Among 150,000 to 200,000 clones, 81% were seen once, and the ten largest hold around 2%. The sample consisted of PBMCs. These receptors came from a young man in good health and CMV-seronegative.

V and J are TRBV6-5 and TRBJ2-6; no definite D call. Germline assignment: CDR1 MNHEY and CDR2 SVGAGI. V lost 2 bases to trimming and J lost 0 bases, with 5 bases between them. CDR3 size: 15 residues. CDR3 sequence (DNA): TGTGCCAGCAGTTACAGCAACTCTGGGGCCAACGTCCTGACTTTC. Amino acid sequence: CASSYSNSGANVLTF.

This sequence joins TRBV7-8 and TRBJ1-6; TRBD1 aligns across 10 bases. In germline, CDR1 is SGHVS, CDR2 FQNEAQ. This CDR3 has 14 amino acids. The junction had 5 bases not matched to a gene; V was cut back by 5 bases and J by 10 bases. The CDR3 spells CASSVGQGTSPLHF. The CDR3 DNA sequence: TGTGCCAGCAGCGTGGGACAGGGGACGTCACCCCTCCACTTT.

The genes are TRBV6-5 and TRBJ2-2; D not certain. Germline V CDR1 and CDR2: MNHEY, SVGAGI. V was shortened by 8 bases and J by 1 base, with 14 bases between the two germline ends. The CDR3 runs 15 residues. CDR3 nucleotides: TGTGCCAGCGCACCCCGGGTCTTGAACACCGGGGAGCTGTTTTTT. It specifies CASAPRVLNTGELFF.

This chain links TRBV6-5 with TRBJ1-1, with D perhaps TRBD1 (6 bases). V was trimmed by 7 bases and J by 10 bases, leaving 19 bases between them. Per germline, CDR1 MNHEY and CDR2 SVGAGI. CDR3 size: 13 residues. CDR3 coding DNA: TGTGCCAGCACCTCCGACGGGGGGCGCGTAGCTTTCTTT. Residues: CASTSDGGRVAFF.

This rearrangement joins TRBV6-6 to TRBJ2-2, with D possibly being TRBD2 (6 bases). The germline V gene has CDR1 MNHNY and CDR2 SVGAGI (reference sequence). The CDR3 loop spans 16 amino acids. Trimming removed 3 bases at V and 6 bases at J, with 17 bases between. CDR3 loop: CASSYSGRTISGELFF. The CDR3 coding sequence is TGTGCCAGCAGTTATAGTGGGCGGACTATTTCCGGGGAGCTGTTTTTT.